The rows below give T cell receptor beta chains drawn from one sample of a study of regulatory T cells. The protocol was immunoSEQ multiplex PCR, while the TCRdb copy is restricted to in-frame clones and leaves out a portion. The sample yields 30,000 to 40,000 clones, around 91% seen once. The sequenced material came from conventional CD4+ T cells sorted from blood. The receptors derive from a person aged 18-30 years with CD3G deficiency. Each CDR3 is given with its conserved first and last residue. A D gene is named only where the DNA matches it firmly. Size is stated for part of the rows, as once, few or many counts, or as a class when the clone is expanded.

abundance	d_gene	v_gene	len	j_gene	CDR3nt	CDR3aa
.	.	TRBV6-1	15	TRBJ2-7	TGTGCCAGCAGGGGGCGGGCAGGTGACTCCTACGAGCAGTACTTC	CASRGRAGDSYEQYF
.	.	TRBV28	14	TRBJ1-2	TGTGCCAGCAGTATCTCCGGGACACATAAGGGCTACACCTTC	CASSISGTHKGYTF
few	.	TRBV28	13	TRBJ2-7	TGTGCCAGCAGGCAGGGAGGGGGCTACGAGCAGTACTTC	CASRQGGGYEQYF
.	TRBD1	TRBV6-6	15	TRBJ2-3	TGTGCCAGCAGTTCCCCGGGACAGGGGGCAGATACGCAGTATTTT	CASSSPGQGADTQYF
.	.	TRBV27	15	TRBJ1-4	TGTGCCAGCAGTGCCCTTGGACGGAGGGGTGAAAAACTGTTTTTT	CASSALGRRGEKLFF
.	TRBD1	TRBV5-1	14	TRBJ2-5	TGCGCCAGCAGCCCCGGGACAGGCCAAGAGACCCAGTACTTC	CASSPGTGQETQYF
few	.	TRBV5-1	14	TRBJ1-1	TGCGCCAGCAGCTTGCTGAGTAGGAACACTGAAGCTTTCTTT	CASSLLSRNTEAFF
.	.	TRBV6-1	18	TRBJ2-1	TGTGCCAGCAGTGCGCTCCACGAGGGGGAGGAACTGGCCAGTGAGCAGTTCTTC	CASSALHEGEELASEQFF
.	.	TRBV6-1	13	TRBJ2-3	TGTGCCAGCAGTGAAGGAGGGGGAGATACGCAGTATTTT	CASSEGGGDTQYF
few	TRBD2	TRBV5-1	14	TRBJ2-7	TGCGCCAGCAGCAAGGGCCCCGGGGGGTACGAGCAGTACTTC	CASSKGPGGYEQYF
.	.	TRBV5-1	14	TRBJ2-2	TGCGCCAGCAGCTTGGCATCAGGGCTCGGGGAGCTGTTTTTT	CASSLASGLGELFF
.	.	TRBV28	15	TRBJ1-5	TGTGCCAGCAGTCAGACGGGTTATAGCAATCAGCCCCAGCATTTT	CASSQTGYSNQPQHF
.	.	TRBV19	15	TRBJ1-1	TGTGCCAGTAGTCCGCGACACCATCCGAACACTGAAGCTTTCTTT	CASSPRHHPNTEAFF
.	TRBD1	TRBV28	16	TRBJ2-3	TGTGCCAGCAGTCGCCGACAGGGCCCTAGCACAGATACGCAGTATTTT	CASSRRQGPSTDTQYF
.	TRBD1	TRBV28	13	TRBJ2-5	TGTGCCAGCAGCGCGACAGGGGTTGAGACCCAGTACTTC	CASSATGVETQYF
.	TRBD1	TRBV6-6	15	TRBJ1-2	TGTGCCAGCAGTTGGGGACAGGGCCCTAACTATGGCTACACCTTC	CASSWGQGPNYGYTF
.	.	TRBV6-1	16	TRBJ1-5	TGTGCCAGCAGTGAACGTGGGGTCGGTAGCAATCAGCCCCAGCATTTT	CASSERGVGSNQPQHF
.	.	TRBV6-1	13	TRBJ1-5	TGTGCCAGCAGACAGGGTCTTAATCAGCCCCAGCATTTT	CASRQGLNQPQHF
.	TRBD1	TRBV30	13	TRBJ2-3	TGTGCCTGGAACTTGGGGACAGAAGATACGCAGTATTTT	CAWNLGTEDTQYF
.	.	TRBV5-1	14	TRBJ2-7	TGCGCCAGCAGCCCTGGGACCATCTCCTACGAGCAGTACTTC	CASSPGTISYEQYF
.	.	TRBV6-6	13	TRBJ1-4	TGTGCCAGCAGTTACTCCCCAGGTGAAAAACTGTTTTTT	CASSYSPGEKLFF
.	.	TRBV6-1	18	TRBJ2-7	TGTGCCAGCAGTGAAGGGTATATGTCCCAGGGGAAAGCCTACGAGCAGTACTTC	CASSEGYMSQGKAYEQYF
.	.	TRBV28	15	TRBJ1-5	TGTGCCAGCAGTCCCCTTAGATCTAGCAATCAGCCCCAGCATTTT	CASSPLRSSNQPQHF
.	TRBD1	TRBV10-1	15	TRBJ2-3	TGCGCCAGCAGTGAGGGACAGGGGAGGACAGATACGCAGTATTTT	CASSEGQGRTDTQYF
.	.	TRBV5-1	16	TRBJ2-1	TGCGCCAGCAGCTTGGAGGGACCGTCCAACAACAATGAGCAGTTCTTC	CASSLEGPSNNNEQFF
.	.	TRBV6-1	12	TRBJ1-1	TGTGCCAGCAGAGCGTTCGGGGCGCGAGCTTTCTTT	CASRAFGARAFF
.	TRBD2	TRBV28	15	TRBJ2-1	TGTGCCAGCAGTTCCGGGACTAGCGGGAGAGGAGAGCAGTTCTTC	CASSSGTSGRGEQFF
.	.	TRBV28	13	TRBJ1-2	TGTGCCAGCAGCTTGAGGGTGGGCTATGGCTACACCTTC	CASSLRVGYGYTF
.	.	TRBV19	15	TRBJ2-6	TGTGCCAGTAGTGTCAGCTTCTCTGGGGCCAACGTCCTGACTTTC	CASSVSFSGANVLTF
few	TRBD1	TRBV6-1	13	TRBJ1-4	TGTGCCAGCAGCAGACAGGGAGGGGAAAAACTGTTTTTT	CASSRQGGEKLFF
.	.	TRBV6-6	15	TRBJ1-4	TGTGCCAGCACCCCCACCGGCGGAACTAATGAAAAACTGTTTTTT	CASTPTGGTNEKLFF